Below are 15 T cell receptor beta chains sequenced from a single sample in a study of Graves' ophthalmopathy and Graves' hyperthyroidism. Amplification of the TCR beta CDR3 regions used RNA transcripts (as template). HTBI primers served in a first-round RT-PCR, which a second-round multiplex PCR followed. TCRdb recomputed calls from the multiplex PCR reads with MiXCR, one row per CDR3 protein. The sample gives about 380,000 distinct CDR3 sequences, 15% of which show up once; roughly 7% is in the top ten. Input material: peripheral blood. The receptor set was obtained from a woman under 30 with stable Graves' hyperthyroidism.

The V and J genes are TRBV7-2 and TRBJ2-7; D gene uncertain. The CDR3 runs to 13 residues. Germline values: CDR1 SGHTA, CDR2 FQGNSA. V gave up 5 bases and J gave up 6 bases, with 14 bases separating them. The CDR3 loop is CASSPLMGSEQYF. As DNA, the CDR3 is TGTGCCAGCAGCCCGCTGATGGGGTCCGAGCAGTACTTC. The entire variable domain, with the rest obtained from reference TRBV7-2 and TRBJ2-7, is as follows: GAGVSQSPSNKVTEKGKDVELRCDPISGHTALYWYRQSLGQGLEFLIYFQGNSAPDKSGLPSDRFSAERTGGSVSTLTIQRTQQEDSAVYLCASSPLMGSEQYFGPGTRLTVT.

This clonotype was seen many times. The chain is built from TRBV20-1 and TRBJ1-5, with D unresolved. V shed 1 base and J shed 5 bases, with 15 bases lying between them. CDR1 and CDR2 from the germline V gene are DFQATT and SNEGSKA (reference sequence). CDR3 length equals 15 residues. Here the CDR3 reads CSARGGGRDYQPQHF. CDR3 sequence (DNA): TGCAGTGCTAGAGGAGGAGGGCGCGATTATCAGCCCCAGCATTTT.

This clonotype was picked up many times. The chain has TRBV20-1 and TRBJ1-3; TRBD1 agrees at 11 bases. J gave up 8 bases and V 6 bases, and 9 bases lay outside the gene matches. CDR3 length equals 14 residues. Germline V CDR1 and CDR2: DFQATT, SNEGSKA (reference sequence). The CDR3 region is CSASDRGRGDTIYF. In DNA, the CDR3 is TGCAGTGCATCGGACAGGGGGCGGGGAGACACCATATATTTT.

This clonotype occurred a few times. The rearrangement uses TRBV6-5 and TRBJ1-6; possibly TRBD1 for D (6 bases). This CDR3 region has 14 residues. The V end lost 2 bases, the J end lost 8 bases, and 10 bases lay between the germline ends. Germline CDR1 reads MNHEY; CDR2 reads SVGAGI. The CDR3 DNA reads TGTGCCAGCAGTTACGAGGACAGAGATTCACCCCTCCACTTT. Translation: CASSYEDRDSPLHF.

This clonotype was seen repeatedly, ten times or more. This chain's CDR3 is CATSAPGQQETQYF. The CDR3 DNA follows: TGTGCCACCAGTGCCCCGGGACAGCAAGAGACCCAGTACTTC. The chain links TRBV24-1 to TRBJ2-5; 7 bases agree with TRBD1. Losses at the gene ends were 5 bases for V and 2 bases for J; bases not matched to a gene: 4. CDR1 is KGHDR, CDR2 SFDVKD, per germline. The CDR3 extends over 14 amino acids.

The genes are TRBV11-2 and TRBJ1-5; TRBD1 matches 9 bases. The CDR3 covers 16 residues. Germline assignment: CDR1 SGHAT and CDR2 FQNNGV. V shed 0 bases and J 7 bases; nucleotides not matched to a gene: 7. CDR3: CASSLEGQGRDQPQHF. The CDR3 DNA sequence: TGTGCCAGCAGCTTAGAGGGACAGGGAAGAGACCAGCCCCAGCATTTT.

At least ten counts were recorded for this clonotype. V usage is TRBV18 and J usage is TRBJ2-7, with unresolved D. Germline V gene data show CDR1 as KGHSH and CDR2 as LQKENI. V shed 2 bases and J shed 2 bases, with 7 bases lying between them. This CDR3 region has 13 residues. The CDR3 loop is CASSPTRTYEQYF. CDR3 in DNA: TGTGCCAGCTCACCAACACGAACCTACGAGCAGTACTTC.

CDR3 residues: CATSRDPKGEYEQYF. CDR3 nucleotides: TGTGCCACCAGCAGAGATCCCAAAGGGGAGTACGAGCAGTACTTC. The gene calls are TRBV15 and TRBJ2-7, with D possibly being TRBD1 or TRBD2 (5 bases each). The CDR3 is 15 amino acids. Germline CDR1 is LNHNV and CDR2 is YYDKDF (reference sequence). The V end lost 0 bases, the J end lost 4 bases, and 13 bases lay between the germline ends.

This clonotype was detected many times. The chain carries TRBV12-3 or TRBV12-4 and TRBJ1-2; D unclear. V was shortened by 6 bases and J by 2 bases, with 13 bases between the two germline ends. The CDR3 length is 14 residues. The CDR3 DNA follows: TGTGCCAGCAGCCCCATGACGTCGAACTATGGCTACACCTTC. This gives the protein CASSPMTSNYGYTF.

This clonotype was seen many times. V is TRBV5-1 and J is TRBJ1-2; D unresolved. The V gene lost 1 base and the J gene lost 7 bases, with 11 bases spanning the gap. There are 13 residues in the CDR3. CDR1 and CDR2 (germline): SGHRS, YFSETQ. CDR3 nucleotides: TGCGCCAGCAGCTTGAGGTCGGGTCCTGGCTACACCTTC. Amino acid sequence: CASSLRSGPGYTF.

This clonotype was observed at least ten times. The chain couples TRBV12-3 or TRBV12-4 to TRBJ1-5, with no clear D. V lost 4 bases, J lost 11 bases, and 12 bases lay in between. The CDR3 extends over 12 amino acids. This chain's CDR3 is CASSSEGRAQHF. The CDR3 region has the DNA TGTGCCAGCAGTTCCGAAGGAAGAGCCCAGCATTTT.

This clonotype was seen ten or more times. The rearrangement links TRBV20-1 to TRBJ1-1; 9 bases align to TRBD1. This CDR3 contains 15 residues. The V gene end was trimmed by 1 base and the J gene end by 4 bases; junction bases not matched to a gene: 7. The germline V gene has CDR1 DFQATT and CDR2 SNEGSKA (reference sequence). The CDR3 coding sequence is TGCAGTGCTAGAGCCGGGACAGGGTTAGGCACTGAAGCTTTCTTT. Its translation is CSARAGTGLGTEAFF.

The rearrangement links TRBV6-1 to TRBJ1-6, with 8 bases aligning to TRBD1. V shed 6 bases, J shed 8 bases, and the junction held 6 bases outside the gene matches. This CDR3 has 14 residues. Germline V gene lookup returns CDR1 MNHNS and CDR2 SASEGT. The CDR3 protein is CASRIRGRDSPLHF. As DNA, the CDR3 is TGTGCCAGCAGGATCAGGGGGCGCGATTCACCCCTCCACTTT.

In the case of this clonotype: Just one base apart from a much larger clone, this may be a read error. The CDR3 carries no conserved terminal phenylalanine or tryptophan, so it likely arises from a read error. The rearrangement joins TRBV6-1 to TRBJ1-2; perhaps TRBD1 as D (5 bases). Germline V CDR1 and CDR2: MNHNS, SASEGT. V lost 4 bases and J 3 bases, leaving 9 bases between the germline ends. This CDR3 has 13 amino acids. The CDR3 loop reads CASSVGRDYGYTY. As DNA, the CDR3 is TGTGCCAGCAGTGTGGGACGCGACTATGGCTACACCTAC.

This clonotype was observed at least ten times. The CDR3 spells CASRLGNYGYTF. CDR3 DNA sequence: TGTGCCAGCAGACTCGGGAACTATGGCTACACCTTC. The J gene is TRBJ1-2, the V gene TRBV12-3 or TRBV12-4; D gene uncertain. The CDR3 extends over 12 amino acids. V was pared by 6 bases and J by 2 bases, with 7 bases between.